The next 5 T cell receptor beta chains were all read from a single sample in a study of Ad26.COV2.S vaccination and SARS-CoV-2 variants. The treatment denotes: some 19 received Ad26.COV2.S at low or high dose, single or two shots; about 5 received placebo; per-sample allocation not given. Specimen acquisition occurred on day 63 following the initial vaccine or placebo injection. The assay was immunoSEQ multiplex PCR, and TCRdb's table has in-frame clones only and misses some. The table records roughly 390,000 clones, 88% of them present only once. This material consisted of peripheral blood, taken in a trial of Ad26.COV2.S vaccine versus placebo. The receptors stem from a person aged 18 to 59 who received the Ad26.COV2.S COVID-19 vaccine or a placebo.

V gene TRBV6-1 combines with J gene TRBJ1-5; D gene uncertain. V lost 2 bases and J 4 bases, leaving 12 bases between the germline ends. Per the germline V gene, CDR1 is MNHNS and CDR2 is SASEGT. The CDR3 is 15 residues long. The CDR3 loop reads CASSEMRASNQPQHF. CDR3 bases: TGTGCCAGCAGTGAAATGAGGGCATCAAATCAGCCCCAGCATTTT.

CDR3 sequence (DNA): TGTGCCAGCAGTTCTTATGAGCAGTTCTTC. Protein product: CASSSYEQFF. The chain employs TRBV25-1 and TRBJ2-1, with D unclear. Germline V gene data show CDR1 as MGHDK and CDR2 as SYGVNS. The V gene lost 5 bases and the J gene lost 8 bases, with 4 bases spanning the gap. The CDR3 runs to 10 residues.

This chain uses TRBV6-5 with TRBJ2-1, with D perhaps TRBD1 or TRBD2 (6 bases each). V dropped 5 bases and J dropped 9 bases, with 14 bases sitting between them. CDR3 length: 13 amino acids. The germline CDR1 and CDR2 sequences are MNHEY and SVGAGI. The CDR3: CASSRETGSEQFF. The CDR3 nucleotides are TGTGCCAGCAGTCGGGAGACAGGTAGTGAGCAGTTCTTC.

The chain is built from TRBV5-1 and TRBJ2-7, with 10 nucleotides matching TRBD1. V was pared by 5 bases and J by 2 bases, with 10 bases of the junction left unmatched. The germline gives CDR1 SGHRS, CDR2 YFSETQ. The CDR3 has 16 amino acids. CDR3 residues: CASRPAGGQGPYEQYF. The CDR3, as DNA: TGCGCCAGCAGGCCTGCGGGGGGACAGGGGCCCTACGAGCAGTACTTC.

This chain joins TRBV25-1 and TRBJ1-1; D gene ambiguous. Germline V gene data show CDR1 as MGHDK and CDR2 as SYGVNS. This CDR3 contains 13 residues. The V gene lost 4 bases and the J gene lost 4 bases, with 10 bases spanning the gap. This CDR3 reads CASSVGDFTEAFF. DNA for the CDR3: TGTGCCAGCAGTGTCGGCGATTTCACTGAAGCTTTCTTT.